These T cell receptor beta chains were read from a single sample in a study of blood T cell repertoires in COVID-19. Measured with immunoSEQ multiplex PCR; TCRdb has only the in-frame clones, and not every one. The sample has about 180,000 clones; less than 90% are singletons. Sequenced: peripheral blood. Source of these receptors: a man between 65 and 85 years old with active or convalescent COVID-19. Both conserved end residues are part of each CDR3. The D gene is left open where the match is weak. Some rows mark clone size as missing; the rest say once, few, many or name a class of expanded clone.

TGTGCCTGGAGACTAGCGGGAGATACAGATACGCAGTATTTT | CAWRLAGDTDTQYF | TRBJ2-3 | TRBD2 | - | TRBV30
TGTGCCAGCAGCAAAAGGGGCAGGGGGCCCACAGATACGCAGTATTTT | CASSKRGRGPTDTQYF | TRBJ2-3 | - | - | TRBV21-1
TGTGCCAGCAGTTCAGAAGCGGGGGGGCCGTTTGAGCAGTTCTTC | CASSSEAGGPFEQFF | TRBJ2-1 | TRBD2 | - | TRBV6-4
TGTGCCAGCAGTTTATCCCCGGGGGGGAGCGGTCGGGATACGCAGTATTTT | CASSLSPGGSGRDTQYF | TRBJ2-3 | TRBD2 | - | TRBV27
TGCGCCAGCAGCTTGAGTTCAGGATTGAATTCACCCCTCCACTTT | CASSLSSGLNSPLHF | TRBJ1-6 | - | - | TRBV5-1
TGTGCCAGCAGCCTCGTCGGTGGTACAGATACGCAGTATTTT | CASSLVGGTDTQYF | TRBJ2-3 | - | once | TRBV2
TGCGCCAGCAGCCCCAATGGAGGGGGCTACACCTTC | CASSPNGGGYTF | TRBJ1-2 | - | once | TRBV5-1
TGCGCCAGCAGCTGGGCGGGGGGAGGCACAGATACGCAGTATTTT | CASSWAGGGTDTQYF | TRBJ2-3 | TRBD2 | once | TRBV5-1
TGTGCCAGCAGCTTAGTTTCAGGGTCTGGGGCCAACGTCCTGACTTTC | CASSLVSGSGANVLTF | TRBJ2-6 | - | - | TRBV11-2
TGTGCCAGCAGTTTCGGGACAGCGGAATACACTGAAGCTTTCTTT | CASSFGTAEYTEAFF | TRBJ1-1 | TRBD1 | - | TRBV27
TGTGCCAGCAGCTTAAGGAGGAGTACTTACAATGAGCAGTTCTTC | CASSLRRSTYNEQFF | TRBJ2-1 | - | - | TRBV7-8
TGTGCCAGCACCCGGACAGGCCACTCTGGAAACACCATATATTTT | CASTRTGHSGNTIYF | TRBJ1-3 | TRBD1 | - | TRBV6-5
TGCGCCAGCAGTGGCGACGGGGGTTCACCCCTCCACTTT | CASSGDGGSPLHF | TRBJ1-6 | - | once | TRBV10-2
TGTGCCAGTAGTGACCTTGGACAGGTCTTACAAGGCTACACCTTC | CASSDLGQVLQGYTF | TRBJ1-2 | TRBD1 | - | TRBV19
TGTGCCAGCAGCTCGCGGGGTAGCGGGCTAATGAACACCGGGGAGCTGTTTTTT | CASSSRGSGLMNTGELFF | TRBJ2-2 | TRBD2 | - | TRBV9
TGTGCCAGCTCACCACAGGGAGTTGGGGGCGCCGGGACTGAAGCTTTCTTT | CASSPQGVGGAGTEAFF | TRBJ1-1 | - | - | TRBV18
TGTGCCAGCAGTGGCTGGACAGGGGGTGAAGGAGAGACCCAGTACTTC | CASSGWTGGEGETQYF | TRBJ2-5 | TRBD1 | - | TRBV25-1
TGTGCCAGTCGACAAGTGAACACTGAAGCTTTCTTT | CASRQVNTEAFF | TRBJ1-1 | - | - | TRBV7-2
TGTGCCAGCAGTCAGACTCGATCACCCCTCCACTTT | CASSQTRSPLHF | TRBJ1-6 | - | - | TRBV7-2
TGTGCCTCTTCCATGGGCAGCAATCAGCCCCAGCATTTT | CASSMGSNQPQHF | TRBJ1-5 | - | - | TRBV30
TGTGCCAGTAGTATAACCCAGGGCAGCTATGGCTACACCTTC | CASSITQGSYGYTF | TRBJ1-2 | - | - | TRBV19
TGCGCCAGCAGTGAAGTCAGAAGCACAGATACGCAGTATTTT | CASSEVRSTDTQYF | TRBJ2-3 | - | - | TRBV10-1
TGTGCCAGCAGGGATCAGACAGGGGTTAGCTACGAGCAGTACTTC | CASRDQTGVSYEQYF | TRBJ2-7 | TRBD1 | - | TRBV28
TGCAGCGCAATCTGGGGACAGGGGGCGTCTGGCTACACCTTC | CSAIWGQGASGYTF | TRBJ1-2 | TRBD1 | - | TRBV29-1
TGTGCCAGCAGCTTTAGCGGGGCCCTCTACAATGAGCAGTTCTTC | CASSFSGALYNEQFF | TRBJ2-1 | TRBD2 | - | TRBV7-2
TGTGCCAGCAGTGGGCAGGGGCGAGGAACTGAAGCTTTCTTT | CASSGQGRGTEAFF | TRBJ1-1 | - | - | TRBV2
TGTGCCAGCAGCTCCAGGCTCGGTGGCAACACTGAAGCTTTCTTT | CASSSRLGGNTEAFF | TRBJ1-1 | - | - | TRBV7-2
TGCGCCAGCAGCTCTCTTAGCGGGGCGGAGACCCAGTACTTC | CASSSLSGAETQYF | TRBJ2-5 | TRBD2 | - | TRBV5-1
TGTGCCAGCTCACCACCGGCGGGGGGTCCCGAGCAGTTCTTC | CASSPPAGGPEQFF | TRBJ2-1 | TRBD2 | - | TRBV18
TGTGCCAGCAGCCAAGTCCCTCCCCGAGCCCACTTT | CASSQVPPRAHF | TRBJ1-6 | - | - | TRBV3-1/TRBV3-2
TGTGCCAGCTCACCAAAAGTCCCGGGACAGGGGCATTCACCCCTCCACTTT | CASSPKVPGQGHSPLHF | TRBJ1-6 | TRBD1 | - | TRBV18
TGTGCCAGCAGTCATTCAGGGGAGACAGGAGGCTACACCTTC | CASSHSGETGGYTF | TRBJ1-2 | - | once | TRBV6-6
TGTGCCAGCAGCCAGGACAGGGGTGACGGCTACACCTTC | CASSQDRGDGYTF | TRBJ1-2 | TRBD1 | - | TRBV7-2
TGTGCCAGCAGCTTGGGGGGCAGGGGGAGTCAGCCCCAGCATTTT | CASSLGGRGSQPQHF | TRBJ1-5 | TRBD1 | - | TRBV5-8
TGTGCCAGCAGTTCCCACAGGGCCCCTGGGGCCAACGTCCTGACTTTC | CASSSHRAPGANVLTF | TRBJ2-6 | - | - | TRBV28